Below are 18 T cell receptor beta chains sequenced from a single sample in a study of cytomegalovirus exposure and HLA in healthy donors. The study ran its PCR with 60 Vbeta and 13 Jbeta primers. The protocol was immunoSEQ multiplex PCR, while the TCRdb copy is restricted to in-frame clones and leaves out a portion. The table has roughly 69,000 clones, approximately 70% seen once. Sequenced material: PBMCs. All receptors derive from a man aged 50 to 60 in good health and CMV-seronegative.

This sequence joins TRBV29-1 and TRBJ1-1, with D possibly matching TRBD1 (5 bases). Germline V gene lookup returns CDR1 SQVTM and CDR2 ANQGSEA. V was trimmed by 5 bases and J by 2 bases, leaving 9 bases between them. The CDR3 totals 12 residues. The CDR3 protein is CSVTGVNTEAFF. CDR3 sequence (DNA): TGCAGCGTTACGGGGGTTAACACTGAAGCTTTCTTT.

The chain carries TRBV5-5 and TRBJ1-5; TRBD1 agrees at 8 bases. The germline V gene encodes CDR1 SGHKS and CDR2 YYEKEE (reference sequence). Germline trimming cut 2 bases from V and 3 bases from J; bases unmatched to any gene: 13. The CDR3 runs to 18 residues. CDR3 coding DNA: TGTGCCAGCAGCTTCTTGTGGGACAGGTCGGGTAACAATCAGCCCCAGCATTTT. Its protein product is CASSFLWDRSGNNQPQHF.

The J gene is TRBJ2-2, the V gene TRBV12-5; no clear D. Germline-derived CDR1 and CDR2 are LGHNT and FRNRAP. There are 11 residues in the CDR3. Trimming shortened V by 7 bases and J by 4 bases, and 4 bases separated the two germline ends. The CDR3 here is CASARTGELFF. In DNA, the CDR3 is TGTGCTAGTGCCCGCACCGGGGAGCTGTTTTTT.

The chain links TRBV6-5 to TRBJ1-1; 7 nucleotides match TRBD1. CDR3 size: 15 residues. CDR1 is MNHEY, CDR2 SVGAGI, per germline. Trimming cost V 10 bases and J 4 bases; bases outside gene matches: 15. CDR3: CATLHQLTGSTEAFF. The CDR3 nucleotides read TGTGCCACCCTCCACCAATTGACAGGGAGCACTGAAGCTTTCTTT.

The chain links TRBV7-6 to TRBJ2-2; 9 bases fit TRBD1. The V gene's germline CDR1 is SGHVS and CDR2 FNYEAQ. This CDR3 has 18 amino acids. The V and J ends lost 5 bases and 6 bases, in that order; junction bases with no gene match: 16. CDR3 loop: CASSPRTGVPSDPGELFF. CDR3 bases: TGTGCCAGCAGCCCCAGGACAGGGGTCCCCTCGGATCCCGGGGAGCTGTTTTTT.

The chain has TRBV6-1 and TRBJ1-2; possible D gene TRBD1, 6 bases. This CDR3 is 14 amino acids long. V gave up 5 bases and J gave up 4 bases, with 14 bases separating them. From germline, CDR1 is MNHNS and CDR2 SASEGT. CDR3 sequence: CASSLGGRSYGYTF. CDR3 DNA sequence: TGTGCCAGCAGTTTAGGGGGTAGGAGCTATGGCTACACCTTC.

This clone was seen a handful of times. This chain uses TRBV7-6 with TRBJ2-5, with D maybe TRBD1 (6 bases). V shed 5 bases and J shed 4 bases, with 14 bases lying between them. CDR1 is SGHVS, CDR2 FNYEAQ, per germline. The CDR3 is 14 residues long. As DNA, the CDR3 is TGTGCCAGCAGCCACTCCCAGGGGTCAGAGACCCAGTACTTC. Protein sequence: CASSHSQGSETQYF.

This chain uses TRBV9 with TRBJ2-3; TRBD2 is a possible D gene (6 bases). The CDR3 runs 19 residues. Germline V lookup: CDR1 SGDLS, CDR2 YYNGEE. Trimming pared 4 bases from V and 0 bases from J, leaving 24 bases between. Here the CDR3 reads CASSKYDGGAQASTDTQYF. The CDR3 coding sequence is TGTGCCAGCAGCAAATACGACGGCGGGGCCCAGGCAAGCACAGATACGCAGTATTTT. Variable domain in full (rest from reference TRBV9 and TRBJ2-3): DSGVTQTPKHLITATGQRVTLRCSPRSGDLSVYWYQQSLDQGLQFLIQYYNGEERAKGNILERFSAQQFPDLHSELNLSSLELGDSALYFCASSKYDGGAQASTDTQYFGPGTRLTVL.

This clone was detected once. This chain joins TRBV30 and TRBJ1-2, with D possibly TRBD1 on 5 matching bases. The germline V gene encodes CDR1 GTSNPN and CDR2 SVGIG (reference sequence). V lost 4 bases, J lost 4 bases, and 7 bases lay in between. This CDR3 spans 11 amino acids. The CDR3 DNA follows: TGTGCCTGGATAGGGGTCTATGGCTACACCTTC. This translates into CAWIGVYGYTF.

The rearrangement links TRBV13 to TRBJ2-7; 7 bases fit TRBD1. The CDR3 extends over 15 amino acids. Trimming cost V 6 bases and J 0 bases; bases outside gene matches: 8. CDR1 and CDR2 from the germline V gene are PRHDT and FYEKMQ (reference sequence). The CDR3 nucleotides read TGTGCCAGCAGATTTACAGGGGTCGGCTCCTACGAGCAGTACTTC. Residues: CASRFTGVGSYEQYF.

The genes are TRBV27 and TRBJ1-5; D perhaps matches TRBD1 (5 bases). Germline CDR1 and CDR2: MNHEY and SMNVEV (reference sequence). The ends were cut back, 6 bases at V and 4 bases at J, with 10 bases in the middle. CDR3 size: 13 residues. The CDR3: CASRNRQNQPQHF. The CDR3 region has the DNA TGTGCCAGCAGGAATCGACAGAATCAGCCCCAGCATTTT.

The rearrangement links TRBV10-3 to TRBJ2-7; 7 bases align to TRBD1. Germline loops: CDR1 ENHRY, CDR2 SYGVKD. Unmatched junction bases numbered 7, after V lost 6 bases and J lost 5 bases. This CDR3 is built from 13 residues. This CDR3 reads CAISPTGFDEQYF. In DNA, the CDR3 is TGTGCCATCAGCCCGACAGGGTTTGACGAGCAGTACTTC.

Turning to this clone: A junction boundary mismatches the germline segment, possibly from a read error. The chain joins TRBV7-7 to TRBJ2-5; TRBD2 agrees at 8 bases. The CDR3 is 17 residues long. Germline values: CDR1 SSHAT, CDR2 FNYEAQ (reference sequence). CDR3: CASSLGVGGAKEETQYF. Written as DNA, the CDR3 is TGTGCTAGCAGCTTAGGGGTCGGGGGGGCGAAGGAAGAGACCCAGTACTTC.

The chain is built from TRBV5-1 and TRBJ1-6; a possible D gene is TRBD1 (6 bases). Deletions cut 4 bases from V and 7 bases from J, with 15 bases between. The CDR3 sequence is 15 residues long. Germline V CDR1 and CDR2: SGHRS, YFSETQ. The CDR3 DNA is TGCGCCAGCAGCCACAGGGACCGGCACAATTCACCCCTCCACTTT. It codes for CASSHRDRHNSPLHF. Based on the CDR3 plus reference TRBV5-1 and TRBJ1-6, the full variable domain is KAGVTQTPRYLIKTRGQQVTLSCSPISGHRSVSWYQQTPGQGLQFLFEYFSETQRNKGNFPGRFSGRQFSNSRSEMNVSTLELGDSALYLCASSHRDRHNSPLHFGNGTRLTVT.

This chain's CDR3 is CASSSGETQYF. The CDR3 DNA follows: TGCGCCAGCAGCTCGGGAGAGACCCAGTACTTC. The chain has TRBV5-1 and TRBJ2-5; D is uncertain. The CDR3 covers 11 residues. The ends were cut back, 3 bases at V and 4 bases at J, with 4 bases in the middle. From germline, CDR1 is SGHRS and CDR2 YFSETQ. Using reference TRBV5-1 and TRBJ2-5 for the parts outside the CDR3, the full variable domain is KAGVTQTPRYLIKTRGQQVTLSCSPISGHRSVSWYQQTPGQGLQFLFEYFSETQRNKGNFPGRFSGRQFSNSRSEMNVSTLELGDSALYLCASSSGETQYFGPGTRLLVL.

The chain carries TRBV7-6 and TRBJ1-4; D is uncertain. V was clipped by 8 bases and J by 7 bases, with 14 bases between them. From germline, CDR1 is SGHVS and CDR2 FNYEAQ. CDR3 length: 13 amino acids. This CDR3 reads CASLEGGSEKLFF. CDR3 sequence (DNA): TGTGCCAGCTTGGAGGGAGGGAGTGAAAAACTGTTTTTT.

This clone was observed a handful of times. CDR3 nucleotides: TGTGCCAGCTCCTACCGGGCTAGCGGGGTTGGAGATACGCAGTATTTT. Amino acids: CASSYRASGVGDTQYF. The rearrangement links TRBV18 to TRBJ2-3; TRBD2 agrees at 9 bases. V lost 6 bases, J lost 5 bases, and 12 bases stayed unmatched. CDR3 length: 16 residues. Germline-derived CDR1 and CDR2 are KGHSH and LQKENI.

This clone was observed a handful of times. This sequence joins TRBV29-1 and TRBJ2-6; 7 nucleotides align to TRBD1. The CDR3 is made up of 20 amino acids. Germline values: CDR1 SQVTM, CDR2 ANQGSEA. The V gene end was trimmed by 4 bases and the J gene end by 2 bases; junction bases not matched to a gene: 20. In DNA, the CDR3 is TGCAGCGTTGGAGGACCCACAATTCGGACAGGCCCCCCTGGGGCCAACGTCCTGACTTTC. Protein: CSVGGPTIRTGPPGANVLTF.